This T cell receptor (beta chain) was retrieved from a study of shared clonotypes between healthy human individuals. Method: immunoSEQ multiplex PCR; TCRdb's copy keeps in-frame clones and lacks some. The data contain about 2.3 million clones, approximately 93% of them seen just once; the ten biggest clones take up about 0.39%. The CDR3 covers 15 residues. V was pared by 0 bases and J by 5 bases, with 14 bases between. Per germline, CDR1 SGDLS and CDR2 YYNGEE. Sequencing was carried out using naive CD4+ T cells from PBMCs. Regarding subset: CD45RA+ positively selected. V and J are TRBV9 and TRBJ2-5, with a tentative D call TRBD2 (5 bases). This sequence originates from a man younger than 30 in good health. Some clones in this sample may be carry-over from other donors' samples. The DNA of the CDR3 is TGTGCCAGCAGCGTAGGTCCCACCCGAGGGGAGACCCAGTACTTC. Translated: CASSVGPTRGETQYF.